Listed below are T cell receptor beta chains from one sample, sequenced in a study of T cell changes during pregnancy in multiple sclerosis. Sequencing used immunoSEQ multiplex PCR; TCRdb keeps in-frame clones, though not all of them. The sample lists 58,000 or so clones; approximately 90% were seen once. The sample here was peripheral blood, taken in the first trimester of pregnancy. The receptors here all came from a female donor in good health, enrolled as a control in a pregnancy study. CDR3s include the opening cysteine and the closing phenylalanine or tryptophan. The order of the fields is J gene, D gene, clone size, V gene, CDR3 protein, CDR3 DNA. D genes are given only for firm matches. Size values are once, few and many counts, or a class for expanded clones, and some rows have none.

>TRBJ1-4|.|few|TRBV19
CASSVRTEPNEKLFF
TGTGCCAGTAGTGTTCGGACAGAGCCTAATGAAAAACTGTTTTTT
>TRBJ1-6|TRBD1|.|TRBV9
CASSVASGAGGNSPLHF
TGTGCCAGCAGCGTAGCCTCTGGGGCAGGGGGTAATTCACCCCTCCACTTT
>TRBJ1-4|.|.|TRBV18
CASSTGRREANEKLFF
TGTGCCAGCTCAACGGGGCGCAGGGAGGCTAATGAAAAACTGTTTTTT
>TRBJ2-5|.|few|TRBV9
CASSVGGTQETQYF
TGTGCCAGCAGCGTAGGTGGCACCCAAGAGACCCAGTACTTC
>TRBJ1-2|.|.|TRBV21-1
CASSLSMGRGFHGYTF
TGTGCCAGCAGCTTAAGTATGGGCAGGGGATTTCATGGCTACACCTTC
>TRBJ2-3|.|.|TRBV5-4
CASSSEVATDTQYF
TGTGCCAGCAGCTCCGAGGTAGCCACAGATACGCAGTATTTT
>TRBJ2-7|TRBD1|.|TRBV29-1
CSVEKRQGVSYEQYF
TGCAGCGTTGAGAAGCGGCAGGGGGTCTCCTACGAGCAGTACTTC
>TRBJ2-5|.|once|TRBV5-4
CASSLGGSTSAQYF
TGTGCCAGCAGCTTAGGAGGCTCCACCAGCGCCCAGTACTTC
>TRBJ2-4|.|.|TRBV7-9
CASSGRQAWGKNIQYF
TGTGCCAGCAGCGGACGACAGGCATGGGGCAAAAACATTCAGTACTTC
>TRBJ1-5|.|.|TRBV6-5
CASSEGLGDQPQHF
TGTGCCAGCAGTGAAGGGCTCGGGGATCAGCCCCAGCATTTT
>TRBJ1-1|.|.|TRBV11-3
CASSLSSGLNTEAFF
TGTGCCAGCAGCTTGAGCTCAGGGTTGAACACTGAAGCTTTCTTT
>TRBJ1-2|.|.|TRBV9
CASSLWGGMGYTF
TGTGCCAGCAGCCTCTGGGGGGGGATGGGCTACACCTTC
>TRBJ1-1|.|.|TRBV10-3
CAISDVNTEAFF
TGTGCCATCAGTGACGTGAACACTGAAGCTTTCTTT
>TRBJ2-5|.|.|TRBV5-6
CASSLKKGQMETQYF
TGTGCCAGCAGCTTGAAAAAGGGGCAGATGGAGACCCAGTACTTC
>TRBJ2-1|TRBD2|.|TRBV6-1
CASREPLAGGPLNEQFF
TGTGCCAGCAGGGAACCCCTAGCGGGGGGGCCTTTGAATGAGCAGTTCTTC
>TRBJ1-2|TRBD1|.|TRBV27
CASSSRDSSYYGYTF
TGTGCCAGCAGTTCCCGGGACAGCTCTTACTATGGCTACACCTTC
>TRBJ2-5|TRBD2|.|TRBV19
CASSTRLAGSLETQYF
TGTGCCAGTAGTACGCGACTAGCGGGTTCTCTGGAGACCCAGTACTTC
>TRBJ2-2|.|few|TRBV2
CASSVSRGELFF
TGTGCCAGCAGTGTGTCGCGCGGGGAGCTGTTTTTT
>TRBJ2-3|.|.|TRBV2
CASRSGLRTDTQYF
TGTGCCAGCCGTTCGGGACTCCGAACAGATACGCAGTATTTT
>TRBJ1-2|TRBD1|.|TRBV6-5
CASSLTGTANYGYTF
TGTGCCAGCAGTCTAACCGGGACAGCTAACTATGGCTACACCTTC
>TRBJ2-7|TRBD2|.|TRBV15
CATSRELAGAPEQYF
TGTGCCACCAGCAGAGAACTAGCGGGAGCCCCCGAGCAGTACTTC
>TRBJ2-7|TRBD1|.|TRBV7-9
CASSVGQGKSYEQYF
TGTGCCAGCAGCGTAGGACAGGGCAAATCCTACGAGCAGTACTTC
>TRBJ1-5|TRBD1|.|TRBV5-1
CASRLTGGESNQPQHF
TGCGCCAGCAGACTGACAGGGGGCGAGAGCAATCAGCCCCAGCATTTT
>TRBJ2-1|.|.|TRBV7-9
CASSDAGAPQIGQFF
TGTGCCAGCAGCGACGCGGGGGCACCTCAAATCGGGCAGTTCTTC
>TRBJ2-1|TRBD1|many|TRBV7-9
CASTSTGGRNNEQFF
TGTGCCAGCACCTCAACAGGGGGCAGAAATAATGAGCAGTTCTTC
>TRBJ1-1|.|few|TRBV11-2
CASSPDKPQSGAFF
TGTGCCAGCAGCCCTGACAAGCCCCAATCAGGAGCTTTCTTT
>TRBJ2-2|.|.|TRBV6-6
CASSYSGALNTGELFF
TGTGCCAGCAGTTACTCGGGGGCCCTAAACACCGGGGAGCTGTTTTTT
>TRBJ1-2|TRBD1|.|TRBV11-2
CASSLIRGDYGYTF
TGTGCCAGCAGCTTAATCAGGGGGGACTATGGCTACACCTTC
>TRBJ2-3|TRBD1|.|TRBV5-1
CASSLQGQGAPDTQYF
TGCGCCAGCAGCTTACAGGGACAGGGGGCCCCAGATACGCAGTATTTT